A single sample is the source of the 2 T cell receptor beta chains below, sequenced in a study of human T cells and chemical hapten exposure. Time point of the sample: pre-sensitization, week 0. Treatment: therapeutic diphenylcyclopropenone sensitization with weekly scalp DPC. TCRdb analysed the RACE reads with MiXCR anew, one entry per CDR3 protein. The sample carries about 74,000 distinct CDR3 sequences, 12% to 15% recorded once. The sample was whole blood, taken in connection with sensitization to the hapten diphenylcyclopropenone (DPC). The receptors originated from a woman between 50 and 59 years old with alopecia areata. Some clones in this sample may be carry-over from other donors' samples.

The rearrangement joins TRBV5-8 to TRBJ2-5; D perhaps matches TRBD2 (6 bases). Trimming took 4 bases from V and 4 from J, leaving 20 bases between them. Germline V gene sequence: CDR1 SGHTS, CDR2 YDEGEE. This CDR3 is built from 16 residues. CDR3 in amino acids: CASSREGRLSIETQYF. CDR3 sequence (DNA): TGTGCCAGCAGCCGCGAGGGGAGGTTGTCCATAGAGACCCAGTACTTC.

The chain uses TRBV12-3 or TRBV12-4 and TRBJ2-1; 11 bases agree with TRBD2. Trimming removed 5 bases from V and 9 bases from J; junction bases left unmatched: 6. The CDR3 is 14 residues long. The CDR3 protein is CASSLSGRASEQFF. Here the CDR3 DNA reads TGTGCCAGCAGTCTTAGCGGGAGGGCCTCTGAGCAGTTCTTC.